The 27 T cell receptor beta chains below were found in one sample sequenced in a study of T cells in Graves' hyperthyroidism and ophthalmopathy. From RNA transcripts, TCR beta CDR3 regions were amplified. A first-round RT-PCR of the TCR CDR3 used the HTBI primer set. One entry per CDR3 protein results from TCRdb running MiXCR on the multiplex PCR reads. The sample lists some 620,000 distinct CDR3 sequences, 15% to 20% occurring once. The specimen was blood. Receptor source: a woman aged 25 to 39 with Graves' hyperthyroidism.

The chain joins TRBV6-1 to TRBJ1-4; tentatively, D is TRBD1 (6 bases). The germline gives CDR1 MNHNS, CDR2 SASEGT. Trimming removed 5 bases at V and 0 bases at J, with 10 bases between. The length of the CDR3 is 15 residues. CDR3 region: CASSYGGSTNEKLFF. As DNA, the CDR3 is TGTGCCAGCAGTTATGGGGGCTCAACTAATGAAAAACTGTTTTTT.

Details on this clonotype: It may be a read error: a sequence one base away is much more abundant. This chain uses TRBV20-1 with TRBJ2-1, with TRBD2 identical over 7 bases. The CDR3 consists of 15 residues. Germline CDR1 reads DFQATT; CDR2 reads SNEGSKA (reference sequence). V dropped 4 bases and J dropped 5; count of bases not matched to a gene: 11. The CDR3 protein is CSANIQLAVHNEQFF. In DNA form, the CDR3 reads TGCAGTGCTAATATCCAGCTAGCGGTTCACAATGAGCAGTTCTTC.

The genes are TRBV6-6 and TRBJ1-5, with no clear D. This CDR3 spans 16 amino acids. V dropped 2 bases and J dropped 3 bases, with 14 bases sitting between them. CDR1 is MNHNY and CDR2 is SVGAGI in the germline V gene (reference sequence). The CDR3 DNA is TGTGCCAGCAGTTACGGAGAAGGGAGTGCCAATCAGCCCCAGCATTTT. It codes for CASSYGEGSANQPQHF.

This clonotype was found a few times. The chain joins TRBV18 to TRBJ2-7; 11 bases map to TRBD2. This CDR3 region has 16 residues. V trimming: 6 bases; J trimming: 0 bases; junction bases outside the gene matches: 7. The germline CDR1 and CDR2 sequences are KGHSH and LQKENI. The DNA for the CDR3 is TGTGCCAGCTCCGCGGCAACTAGCGGGAGCTCCTACGAGCAGTACTTC. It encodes CASSAATSGSSYEQYF.

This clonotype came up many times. The CDR3 region is CASSFNKFRQFF. The CDR3 DNA follows: TGTGCCAGCAGTTTCAATAAGTTTCGGCAGTTCTTC. This chain links TRBV28 with TRBJ2-1, with unresolved D. Germline lookup yields CDR1 MDHEN and CDR2 SYDVKM. The CDR3 consists of 12 residues. V lost 3 bases and J lost 12, with 12 bases in between.

This CDR3 reads CASSPGPGQIRGYTF. The CDR3 DNA sequence: TGTGCCAGCTCACCAGGGCCTGGACAGATAAGGGGCTACACCTTC. The chain employs TRBV18 and TRBJ1-2, with D maybe TRBD1 (6 bases). The germline gives CDR1 KGHSH, CDR2 LQKENI. V was trimmed by 2 bases and J by 8 bases, leaving 18 bases between them. The CDR3 is made up of 15 amino acids.

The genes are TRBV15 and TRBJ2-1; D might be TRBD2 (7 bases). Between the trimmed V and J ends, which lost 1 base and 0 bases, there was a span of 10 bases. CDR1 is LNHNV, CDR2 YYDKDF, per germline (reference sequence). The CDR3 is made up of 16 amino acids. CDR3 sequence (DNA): TGTGCCACCAGCAGAGCGGGGGGCGGCTCCTACAATGAGCAGTTCTTC. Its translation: CATSRAGGGSYNEQFF.

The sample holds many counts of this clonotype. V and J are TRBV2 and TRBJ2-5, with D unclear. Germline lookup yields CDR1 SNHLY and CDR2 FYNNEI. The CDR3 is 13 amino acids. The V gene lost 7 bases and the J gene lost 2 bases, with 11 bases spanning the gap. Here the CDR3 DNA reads TGTGCCAGCAAAGTGGAAGCACAAGAGACCCAGTACTTC. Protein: CASKVEAQETQYF.

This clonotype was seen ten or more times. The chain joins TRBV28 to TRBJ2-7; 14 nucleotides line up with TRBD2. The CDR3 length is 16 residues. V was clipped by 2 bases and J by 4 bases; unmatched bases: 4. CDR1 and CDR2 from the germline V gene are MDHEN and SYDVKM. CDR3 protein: CASSLGTSGSAYEQYF. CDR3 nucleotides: TGTGCCAGCAGTTTAGGGACTAGCGGGAGTGCTTACGAGCAGTACTTC.

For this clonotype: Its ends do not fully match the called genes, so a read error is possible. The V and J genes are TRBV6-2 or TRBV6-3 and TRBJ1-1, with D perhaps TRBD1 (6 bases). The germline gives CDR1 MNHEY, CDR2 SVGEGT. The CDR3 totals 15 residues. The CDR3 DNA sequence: TGTGCCAGCAGTGGGCTCGGGACAATGAACACTAAAGCTTTCTTT. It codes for CASSGLGTMNTKAFF.

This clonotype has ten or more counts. The CDR3 DNA reads TGTGCCAGCAGGGGATTTGGGACTGAAGCTTTCTTT. This encodes CASRGFGTEAFF. This chain links TRBV27 with TRBJ1-1; D is unclear. V lost 6 bases and J 5 bases, leaving 10 bases between the germline ends. This CDR3 comprises 12 residues. Germline V gene sequence: CDR1 MNHEY, CDR2 SMNVEV (reference sequence).

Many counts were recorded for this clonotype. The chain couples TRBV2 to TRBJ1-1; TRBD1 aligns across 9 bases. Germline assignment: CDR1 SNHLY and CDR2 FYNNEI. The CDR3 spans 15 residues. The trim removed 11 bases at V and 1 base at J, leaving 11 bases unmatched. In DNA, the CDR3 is TGTGCCGCCCCTGACGGGACAGGGCAGAACACTGAAGCTTTCTTT. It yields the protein CAAPDGTGQNTEAFF.

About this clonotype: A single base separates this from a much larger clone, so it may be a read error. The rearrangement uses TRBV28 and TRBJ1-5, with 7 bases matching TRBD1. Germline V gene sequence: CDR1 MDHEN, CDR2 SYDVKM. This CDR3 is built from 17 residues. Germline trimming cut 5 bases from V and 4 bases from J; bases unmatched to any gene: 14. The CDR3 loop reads CASSNYGQGVVNQPQHF. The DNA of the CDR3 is TGTGCCAGCAGTAATTACGGGCAGGGGGTAGTAAATCAGCCCCAGCATTTT. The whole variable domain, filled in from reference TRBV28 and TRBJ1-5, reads DVKVTQSSRYLVKRTGEKVFLECVQDMDHENMFWYRQDPGLGLRLIYFSYDVKMKEKGDIPEGYSVSREKKERFSLILESASTNQTSMYLCASSNYGQGVVNQPQHFGDGTRLSIL.

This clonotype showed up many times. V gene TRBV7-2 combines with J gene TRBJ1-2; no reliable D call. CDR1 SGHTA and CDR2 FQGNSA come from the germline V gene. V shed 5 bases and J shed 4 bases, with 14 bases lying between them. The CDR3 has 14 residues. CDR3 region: CASSPATGSYGYTF. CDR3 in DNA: TGTGCCAGCAGCCCCGCGACGGGTTCCTATGGCTACACCTTC.

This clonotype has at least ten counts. The CDR3 DNA is TGTGCCAGCAGCGTATCTGGGACAGGGGGCCCCTACAATGAGCAGTTCTTC. Translated, it gives CASSVSGTGGPYNEQFF. This chain links TRBV9 with TRBJ2-1, with 12 bases aligning to TRBD1. Germline values: CDR1 SGDLS, CDR2 YYNGEE. With 1 base clipped from V and 2 bases from J, the junction kept 4 bases outside the gene matches. This CDR3 has 17 residues.

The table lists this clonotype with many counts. CDR3 loop: CASSLTTGTAYGYTF. CDR3 DNA: TGTGCCAGCAGTTTGACGACCGGGACAGCCTATGGCTACACCTTC. V usage is TRBV28 and J usage is TRBJ1-2; TRBD1 matches 7 bases. The CDR3 loop spans 15 amino acids. Germline V gives CDR1 MDHEN, CDR2 SYDVKM. Unmatched junction bases numbered 8, after V lost 3 bases and J lost 4 bases.

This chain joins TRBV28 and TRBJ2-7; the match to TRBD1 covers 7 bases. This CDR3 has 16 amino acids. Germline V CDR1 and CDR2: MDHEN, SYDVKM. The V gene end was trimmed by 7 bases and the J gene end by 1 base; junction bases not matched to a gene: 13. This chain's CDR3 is CASKSGTAEGSYEQYF. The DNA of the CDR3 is TGTGCCAGCAAATCCGGGACAGCCGAGGGTTCCTACGAGCAGTACTTC.

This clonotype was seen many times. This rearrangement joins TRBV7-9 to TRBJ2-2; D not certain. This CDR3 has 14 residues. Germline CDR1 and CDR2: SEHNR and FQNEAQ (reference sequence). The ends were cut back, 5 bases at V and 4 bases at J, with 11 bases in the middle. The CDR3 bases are TGTGCCAGCAGCCGACCCCCGGGCACCGGGGAGCTGTTTTTT. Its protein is CASSRPPGTGELFF.

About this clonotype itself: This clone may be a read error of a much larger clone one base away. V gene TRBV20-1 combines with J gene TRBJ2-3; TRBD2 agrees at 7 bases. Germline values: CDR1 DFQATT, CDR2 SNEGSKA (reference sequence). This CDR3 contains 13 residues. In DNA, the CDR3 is TGCAATGCAGGGCGGCGGGAGCGCGATACGCAGTATTTT. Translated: CNAGRRERDTQYF.

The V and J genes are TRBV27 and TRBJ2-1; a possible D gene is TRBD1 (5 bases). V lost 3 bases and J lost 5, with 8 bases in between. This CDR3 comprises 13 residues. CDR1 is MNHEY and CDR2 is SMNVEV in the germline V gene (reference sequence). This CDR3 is CASSFAGHNEQFF. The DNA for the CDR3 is TGTGCCAGCAGTTTTGCAGGGCACAATGAGCAGTTCTTC.

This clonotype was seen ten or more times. CDR3 nucleotides: TGTGCCAGCAGCTTTAGCTTCGGGAGCACAGATACGCAGTATTTT. Residues: CASSFSFGSTDTQYF. The chain is built from TRBV7-2 and TRBJ2-3; D remains ambiguous. This CDR3 contains 15 residues. Germline assignment: CDR1 SGHTA and CDR2 FQGNSA. The V and J ends lost 3 bases and 0 bases respectively, with 10 bases between them.

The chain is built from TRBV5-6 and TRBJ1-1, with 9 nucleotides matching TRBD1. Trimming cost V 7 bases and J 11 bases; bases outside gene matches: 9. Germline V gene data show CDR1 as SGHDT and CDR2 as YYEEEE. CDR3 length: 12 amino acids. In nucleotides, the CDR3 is TGTGCCAGCGGTACCACAGGGGGCAATGCTTTCTTT. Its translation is CASGTTGGNAFF.

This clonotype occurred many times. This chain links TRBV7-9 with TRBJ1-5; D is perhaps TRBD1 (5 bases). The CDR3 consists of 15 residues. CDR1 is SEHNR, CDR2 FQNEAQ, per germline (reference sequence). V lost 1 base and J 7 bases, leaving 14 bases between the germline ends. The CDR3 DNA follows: TGTGCCAGCAGCTTAGGAAAACCGGGGACCCAGCCCCAGCATTTT. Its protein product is CASSLGKPGTQPQHF.

This chain's CDR3 is CASSLSDSSTDTQYF. CDR3 DNA sequence: TGCGCCAGCAGCCTATCGGACAGTAGCACAGATACGCAGTATTTT. J is TRBJ2-3 and V is TRBV5-1; D is possibly TRBD1 (6 bases). Germline V lookup: CDR1 SGHRS, CDR2 YFSETQ. The CDR3 loop spans 15 amino acids. Trimming stripped 4 bases from V and 0 bases from J, with 12 bases between.

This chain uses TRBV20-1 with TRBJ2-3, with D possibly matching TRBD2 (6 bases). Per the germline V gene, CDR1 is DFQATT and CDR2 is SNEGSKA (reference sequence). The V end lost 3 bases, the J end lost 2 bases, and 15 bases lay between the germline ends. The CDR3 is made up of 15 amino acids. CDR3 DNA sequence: TGCAGTGCTAGGCTGGTTAGACTAGTCACAGATACGCAGTATTTT. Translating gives CSARLVRLVTDTQYF.

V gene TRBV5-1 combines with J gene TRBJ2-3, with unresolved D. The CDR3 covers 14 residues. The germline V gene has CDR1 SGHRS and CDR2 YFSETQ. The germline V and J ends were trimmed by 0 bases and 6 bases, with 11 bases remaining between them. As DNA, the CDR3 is TGCGCCAGCAGCTTGGGGCCTTCCCCGGATACGCAGTATTTT. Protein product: CASSLGPSPDTQYF.

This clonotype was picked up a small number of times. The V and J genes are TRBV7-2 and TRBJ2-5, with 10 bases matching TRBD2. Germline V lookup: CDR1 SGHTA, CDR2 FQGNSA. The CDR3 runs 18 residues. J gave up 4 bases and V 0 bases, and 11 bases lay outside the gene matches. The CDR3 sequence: CASSLATVAGGWRETQYF. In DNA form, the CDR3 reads TGTGCCAGCAGCTTAGCGACGGTAGCGGGAGGTTGGAGAGAGACCCAGTACTTC.